These 21 T cell receptor beta chains were all obtained from the same sample, sequenced in a study of Ad26.COV2.S vaccination and SARS-CoV-2 variants. Treatment meaning: about 20 received Ad26.COV2.S at low or high dose, single or two shots; about 5 received placebo; per-sample allocation not given. Sample collection was performed on day 63 after the first vaccine or placebo injection. Assay used: immunoSEQ multiplex PCR; TCRdb lists only in-frame clones, some missing. The sample shows roughly 510,000 clones, 87% of them seen only once. The material was peripheral blood, obtained in a trial of Ad26.COV2.S vaccine versus placebo. The receptors derive from a person between 18 and 65 years old who received the Ad26.COV2.S COVID-19 vaccine or a placebo.

CDR3 sequence: CAWRGGENTIYF. The DNA of the CDR3 is TGTGCCTGGAGGGGCGGCGAAAACACCATATATTTT. The chain uses TRBV30 and TRBJ1-3; D ambiguous. The CDR3 has 12 amino acids. The germline gives CDR1 GTSNPN, CDR2 SVGIG (reference sequence). Deletions cut 3 bases from V and 6 bases from J, with 9 bases between. Looking up the rest from reference TRBV30 and TRBJ1-3 gives the full variable domain: SQTIHQWPATLVQPVGSPLSLECTVEGTSNPNLYWYRQAAGRGLQLLFYSVGIGQISSEVPQNLSASRPQDRQFILSSKKLLLSDSGFYLCAWRGGENTIYFGEGSWLTVV.

The V call is TRBV9, the J call TRBJ2-3, with D perhaps matching TRBD1 (6 bases). CDR3 size: 15 residues. Germline CDR1 is SGDLS and CDR2 is YYNGEE. Between the trimmed V and J ends, which lost 3 bases and 1 base, there was a span of 12 bases. The DNA of the CDR3 is TGTGCCAGCAGCGATAGGGGACAACGCACAGATACGCAGTATTTT. Translating it yields CASSDRGQRTDTQYF.

As regards this clone: Other nucleotide sequences in the sample specify the same CDR3. V is TRBV28 and J is TRBJ1-2, with 10 bases fitting TRBD1. Trimming at V came to 4 bases and at J to 4 bases, leaving 3 bases not matched to a gene. Germline lookup yields CDR1 MDHEN and CDR2 SYDVKM. The CDR3 is 14 residues long. CDR3 DNA sequence: TGTGCCAGCAGTTCCCGGACAGGGGGCTATGGCTACACCTTC. Translated: CASSSRTGGYGYTF.

This chain joins TRBV6-5 and TRBJ1-5; the match to TRBD1 covers 7 bases. V lost 4 bases, J lost 2 bases, and 8 bases stayed unmatched. The CDR3 runs to 16 residues. Per the germline V gene, CDR1 is MNHEY and CDR2 is SVGAGI. CDR3 region: CASSFLDRMGNQPQHF. CDR3 bases: TGTGCCAGCAGTTTCCTGGACAGGATGGGCAATCAGCCCCAGCATTTT.

The chain is built from TRBV10-3 and TRBJ1-6; D gene unclear. The CDR3 runs 15 residues. Between the trimmed V and J ends, which lost 0 bases and 7 bases, there was a span of 10 bases. Germline V gene lookup returns CDR1 ENHRY and CDR2 SYGVKD. The CDR3 is CAISESLTPNSPLHF. CDR3 DNA sequence: TGTGCCATCAGTGAGTCGTTGACACCAAATTCACCCCTCCACTTT.

The chain links TRBV7-2 to TRBJ1-2; D unclear. Germline values: CDR1 SGHTA, CDR2 FQGNSA. Trimming cost V 1 base and J 8 bases, with 14 bases left between them. This CDR3 has 14 amino acids. The chain's CDR3 is CASSLDAGLTGYTF. The DNA for the CDR3 is TGTGCCAGCAGCTTAGACGCAGGTTTGACCGGCTACACCTTC.

The genes are TRBV7-9 and TRBJ1-2; no definite D call. The CDR3 extends over 15 amino acids. Trimming cost V 3 bases and J 3 bases, with 14 bases left between them. CDR1 and CDR2 from the germline V gene are SEHNR and FQNEAQ (reference sequence). The CDR3 reads CASSLTTGLDYGYTF. The CDR3 DNA is TGTGCCAGCAGCTTGACAACGGGCCTTGACTATGGCTACACCTTC.

This clone was seen once. The V gene is TRBV7-8, the J gene TRBJ1-6, with unresolved D. CDR1 is SGHVS and CDR2 is FQNEAQ in the germline V gene. The V gene lost 1 base and the J gene lost 4 bases, with 5 bases spanning the gap. The CDR3 contains 14 residues. DNA for the CDR3: TGTGCCAGCAGCTTAGGGGGATATAATTCACCCCTCCACTTT. Protein sequence: CASSLGGYNSPLHF.

The chain recombines TRBV5-1 with TRBJ2-1, with TRBD2 matching over 11 bases. Trimming took 8 bases from V and 6 from J; bases not matched to a gene: 10. The CDR3 consists of 15 residues. Germline loops: CDR1 SGHRS, CDR2 YFSETQ. In nucleotides, the CDR3 is TGCGCCAGTCAAATAGCGGGAGGGCCGGGCAATGAGCAGTTCTTC. Protein: CASQIAGGPGNEQFF.

This clone was observed a single time. The chain couples TRBV15 to TRBJ2-7; no reliable D call. Per germline, CDR1 LNHNV and CDR2 YYDKDF (reference sequence). Between the trimmed V and J ends, which lost 2 bases and 9 bases, there was a span of 14 bases. The CDR3 consists of 13 residues. CDR3 DNA sequence: TGTGCCACCAGCAGACCTGACGCCGGGTCGCAGTACTTC. Translating it yields CATSRPDAGSQYF.

CDR3 residues: CASSPVADPSTDTQYF. The CDR3 region has the DNA TGTGCCAGCAGTCCAGTAGCGGACCCTAGCACAGATACGCAGTATTTT. This rearrangement joins TRBV28 to TRBJ2-3, with a possible D match to TRBD2 (6 bases). The germline V gene has CDR1 MDHEN and CDR2 SYDVKM. The length of the CDR3 is 16 residues. V was pared by 5 bases and J by 0 bases, with 15 bases between.

In this sample, this clone turned up once. The rearrangement joins TRBV30 to TRBJ2-3; TRBD1 matches 7 bases. V trimming: 2 bases; J trimming: 2 bases; junction bases outside the gene matches: 4. The CDR3 covers 14 residues. Germline V gene sequence: CDR1 GTSNPN, CDR2 SVGIG (reference sequence). In DNA form, the CDR3 reads TGTGCCTGGAGTCTAGACAGGGCCACAGATACGCAGTATTTT. It translates to CAWSLDRATDTQYF. Variable domain in full (rest from reference TRBV30 and TRBJ2-3): SQTIHQWPATLVQPVGSPLSLECTVEGTSNPNLYWYRQAAGRGLQLLFYSVGIGQISSEVPQNLSASRPQDRQFILSSKKLLLSDSGFYLCAWSLDRATDTQYFGPGTRLTVL.

The V gene is TRBV28, the J gene TRBJ1-4, with D hard to call. The germline V gene has CDR1 MDHEN and CDR2 SYDVKM. There are 15 residues in the CDR3. V was trimmed by 3 bases and J by 10 bases, leaving 18 bases between them. The CDR3 sequence is CASSFTDTIRAKLFF. For the CDR3, the DNA is TGTGCCAGCAGTTTCACCGACACGATCCGTGCAAAACTGTTTTTT.

The chain has TRBV6-1 and TRBJ2-7, with D perhaps matching TRBD1 (6 bases). Germline CDR1 MNHNS, CDR2 SASEGT. The ends were cut back, 2 bases at V and 3 bases at J, with 14 bases in the middle. CDR3 length equals 15 residues. CDR3 protein: CASSETGIGNYEQYF. The CDR3 DNA sequence: TGTGCCAGCAGTGAAACAGGGATAGGGAACTACGAGCAGTACTTC.

The CDR3 sequence: CASRVLNTEAFF. In nucleotides, the CDR3 is TGTGCCAGCAGGGTACTGAACACTGAAGCTTTCTTT. V gene TRBV7-9 combines with J gene TRBJ1-1; unclear D gene. CDR3 length: 12 residues. V dropped 6 bases and J dropped 0 bases, with 5 bases sitting between them. CDR1 SEHNR and CDR2 FQNEAQ come from the germline V gene (reference sequence).

The chain carries TRBV7-8 and TRBJ2-1; D is undetermined. The V and J ends lost 5 bases and 5 bases respectively, with 10 bases between them. Germline CDR1 is SGHVS and CDR2 is FQNEAQ. This CDR3 has 13 amino acids. The CDR3 spells CASSRQGNNEQFF. CDR3 DNA sequence: TGTGCCAGCAGCCGCCAAGGGAACAATGAGCAGTTCTTC.

This chain joins TRBV29-1 and TRBJ1-2, with D possibly TRBD1 on 5 matching bases. Germline V CDR1 and CDR2: SQVTM, ANQGSEA. The CDR3 covers 14 residues. V shed 7 bases and J shed 4 bases, with 19 bases lying between them. The CDR3 sequence: CSGGNWDGSYGYTF. CDR3 DNA sequence: TGCAGCGGTGGTAACTGGGACGGATCCTATGGCTACACCTTC.

The V gene is TRBV30, the J gene TRBJ1-2; weak D call: TRBD1 (6 bases). The ends were cut back, 2 bases at V and 4 bases at J, with 14 bases in the middle. The CDR3 contains 14 residues. CDR1 and CDR2 (germline): GTSNPN, SVGIG (reference sequence). Here the CDR3 DNA reads TGTGCCTGGAGTCCGGGGGGGCACCCCTATGGCTACACCTTC. Its protein product is CAWSPGGHPYGYTF.

For the CDR3, the DNA is TGTGCCAGCCTGGAGCGGGTGGGGGCAGATACGCAGTATTTT. It translates to CASLERVGADTQYF. The chain recombines TRBV28 with TRBJ2-3; D might be TRBD2 (6 bases). The ends were cut back, 8 bases at V and 4 bases at J, with 16 bases in the middle. The CDR3 loop spans 14 amino acids. Germline assignment: CDR1 MDHEN and CDR2 SYDVKM.

V usage is TRBV9 and J usage is TRBJ1-1; 7 nucleotides line up with TRBD1. Germline CDR1 SGDLS, CDR2 YYNGEE. V was pared by 0 bases and J by 8 bases, with 10 bases of the junction left unmatched. The CDR3 runs to 15 residues. The CDR3 spells CASSVEAGGVQEAFF. CDR3 DNA: TGTGCCAGCAGCGTAGAGGCAGGGGGAGTCCAAGAAGCTTTCTTT.

This clone appeared a single time. The rearrangement uses TRBV30 and TRBJ2-4; D possibly corresponds to TRBD2 (5 bases). The CDR3 loop spans 16 amino acids. Germline CDR1 and CDR2: GTSNPN and SVGIG (reference sequence). The V gene lost 2 bases and the J gene lost 0 bases, with 14 bases spanning the gap. CDR3: CAWSPLAGVAKNIQYF. The CDR3, as DNA: TGTGCCTGGAGTCCACTCGCCGGGGTAGCCAAAAACATTCAGTACTTC.